The 17 T cell receptor beta chains below were found in one sample sequenced in a study of breast tumors, draining lymph nodes, adjacent tissues. Axillary draining lymph nodes of breast cancer patients supplied the node samples. Via MiXCR, TCRdb re-called the multiplex PCR reads, giving one row per CDR3 protein. This table holds 150,000 to 200,000 distinct CDR3 sequences, 31% found once. Sequenced sample: axillary lymph node tissue. These receptors all stem from a female donor with breast cancer. Some clones in this sample may be carry-over from other donors' samples.

This clonotype showed up many times. The chain combines TRBV7-9 with TRBJ1-4; D might be TRBD1 (5 bases). V lost 4 bases to trimming and J lost 8 bases, with 17 bases between them. Per germline, CDR1 SEHNR and CDR2 FQNEAQ (reference sequence). The CDR3 length is 15 residues. The CDR3 DNA follows: TGTGCCAGCAGCTCTCCGGGACCCCAATACGAAAAACTGTTTTTT. Protein product: CASSSPGPQYEKLFF.

This clonotype was counted many times. The gene calls are TRBV5-1 and TRBJ2-2; 11 nucleotides align to TRBD2. The CDR3 has 16 residues. Germline assignment: CDR1 SGHRS and CDR2 YFSETQ. Unmatched junction bases numbered 6, after V lost 6 bases and J lost 2 bases. For the CDR3, the DNA is TGCGCCAGCACCTCAGGGACTAGCGGAAACACCGGGGAGCTGTTTTTT. Translation gives CASTSGTSGNTGELFF.

The rearrangement joins TRBV6-5 to TRBJ1-3; perhaps TRBD1 as D (5 bases). V shed 5 bases and J shed 2 bases, with 16 bases lying between them. Germline loops: CDR1 MNHEY, CDR2 SVGAGI. CDR3 length: 16 residues. CDR3 amino acids: CASSPHLPRAGNTIYF. CDR3 sequence (DNA): TGTGCCAGCAGTCCCCACCTCCCCAGGGCTGGAAACACCATATATTTT.

This clonotype was seen a single time. The rearrangement links TRBV9 to TRBJ2-5; D is possibly TRBD1 (5 bases). Germline V gene data show CDR1 as SGDLS and CDR2 as YYNGEE. V lost 0 bases and J lost 10, with 13 bases in between. The length of the CDR3 is 13 residues. DNA of the CDR3: TGTGCCAGCAGCGTAGGACAGATCGTGAGCCAGTACTTC. Its translation is CASSVGQIVSQYF.

This chain joins TRBV18 and TRBJ1-1; D perhaps matches TRBD1 (6 bases). The CDR3 contains 15 residues. Germline CDR1 and CDR2: KGHSH and LQKENI. Trimming removed 5 bases from V and 1 base from J, with 14 bases in between. The CDR3 region has the DNA TGTGCCAGCTCAGCGGGGGGGCCTGAGAACACTGAAGCTTTCTTT. Protein product: CASSAGGPENTEAFF.

This clonotype is medium-sized (0.01 to 0.1%) within its sample. The rearrangement joins TRBV6-6 to TRBJ1-2; TRBD1 matches at 7 bases. Trimming removed 6 bases from V and 5 bases from J; junction bases left unmatched: 9. CDR3 length: 14 amino acids. CDR1 is MNHNY, CDR2 SVGAGI, per germline (reference sequence). CDR3 bases: TGTGCCAGCAGAGCCCCGGGACAGCTATATGGCTACACCTTC. Protein sequence: CASRAPGQLYGYTF.

A note on this clonotype: A read error is possible here, since a much larger clone lies one base away. V usage is TRBV10-3 and J usage is TRBJ1-5; D remains unclear. The CDR3 runs to 13 residues. The germline gives CDR1 ENHRY, CDR2 SYGVKD. With 5 bases removed from V and 6 bases from J, the gap between germline ends came to 11 bases. Here the CDR3 DNA reads TGTGCCATCAGTTACGCTGAGGGTCAGCCCCAGCATTTT. It codes for CAISYAEGQPQHF.

The V call is TRBV7-3, the J call TRBJ1-6; the D gene is possibly TRBD1 (5 bases). CDR3 length: 15 amino acids. With 5 bases removed from V and 9 bases from J, the gap between germline ends came to 17 bases. The germline CDR1 and CDR2 sequences are SGHTA and FQGTGA. The CDR3 DNA reads TGTGCCAGCAGCGAGAAAGGGGCAACGAGTTCACCCCTCCACTTT. This gives the protein CASSEKGATSSPLHF.

This clonotype has a count of ten or more. The chain recombines TRBV19 with TRBJ1-2; D is undetermined. The V end was cut by 5 bases, the J end by 6 bases, with 13 bases between. CDR1 and CDR2 from the germline V gene are LNHDA and SQIVND (reference sequence). The CDR3 loop spans 13 amino acids. Here the CDR3 DNA reads TGTGCCAGTAGTCTTACCGGGAGGGATGGCTACACCTTC. Amino acids: CASSLTGRDGYTF.

This clonotype was counted at least ten times. V and J are TRBV20-1 and TRBJ1-4; 9 bases are a match to TRBD1. The CDR3 runs 13 residues. The junction had 8 bases not matched to a gene; V was cut back by 5 bases and J by 10 bases. Germline values: CDR1 DFQATT, CDR2 SNEGSKA (reference sequence). The DNA of the CDR3 is TGCAGTGCTCCACAGGGGGCGGCAGGAAAACTGTTTTTT. Encoded protein: CSAPQGAAGKLFF.

The genes are TRBV4-1 and TRBJ1-1; the D is unclear. CDR1 MGHRA and CDR2 YSYEKL come from the germline V gene. Trimming stripped 5 bases from V and 1 base from J, with 8 bases between. The CDR3 has 13 amino acids. The CDR3 region is CASSKGGNTEAFF. DNA of the CDR3: TGCGCCAGCAGCAAGGGAGGGAACACTGAAGCTTTCTTT.

J is TRBJ2-3 and V is TRBV4-1, with D possibly being TRBD2 (5 bases). With 0 bases removed from V and 4 bases from J, the gap between germline ends came to 11 bases. The CDR3 spans 15 residues. Germline CDR1 is MGHRA and CDR2 is YSYEKL. CDR3 loop: CASSQDGEGPDTQYF. The CDR3 nucleotides read TGCGCCAGCAGCCAAGACGGGGAAGGGCCAGATACGCAGTATTTT.

Note on this clonotype: A clone one base away is much larger, so this may be a read error. This chain joins TRBV20-1 and TRBJ2-7, with 8 positions matching TRBD1. CDR1 and CDR2 (germline): DFQATT, SNEGSKA (reference sequence). This CDR3 is 14 amino acids long. The J segment lost 6 bases and the V segment lost 6 bases, leaving 13 bases of the junction unmatched. The CDR3 DNA follows: TGCAGTGCCCTGGGGACAGGAGGGACCTCCGAGCAGTACTTC. Translating it yields CSALGTGGTSEQYF.

This clonotype was counted ten times or more. The rearrangement links TRBV2 to TRBJ2-4; D unclear. Germline V CDR1 and CDR2: SNHLY, FYNNEI. V lost 7 bases and J lost 7, with 8 bases in between. This CDR3 spans 11 amino acids. The CDR3 coding sequence is TGTGCCAGCACCATAGAGAACATTCAGTACTTC. Its translation: CASTIENIQYF.

The V call is TRBV20-1, the J call TRBJ1-6; D is unresolved. Germline assignment: CDR1 DFQATT and CDR2 SNEGSKA (reference sequence). V was cut by 1 base and J by 7 bases, with 17 bases left in between. This CDR3 contains 16 residues. This CDR3 reads CSARGPKLTLNSPLHF. CDR3 DNA sequence: TGCAGTGCTAGAGGGCCGAAACTAACCCTCAATTCACCCCTCCACTTT.

This clonotype was observed many times. V gene TRBV7-9 combines with J gene TRBJ1-2, with TRBD1 matching 7 bases. The germline V gene encodes CDR1 SEHNR and CDR2 FQNEAQ (reference sequence). Trimming cost V 5 bases and J 4 bases; bases outside gene matches: 10. The CDR3 runs to 15 residues. CDR3 in amino acids: CASSRLGRGIYGYTF. In DNA, the CDR3 is TGTGCCAGCAGCCGCCTGGGCAGGGGGATCTATGGCTACACCTTC.

This clonotype has ten or more counts. The chain links TRBV9 to TRBJ2-5; perhaps TRBD1 as D (6 bases). The ends were cut back, 0 bases at V and 5 bases at J, with 11 bases in the middle. The CDR3 runs to 14 residues. Germline V CDR1 and CDR2: SGDLS, YYNGEE. The CDR3 loop is CASSVGSGEETQYF. The CDR3 DNA follows: TGTGCCAGCAGCGTAGGGTCAGGGGAGGAGACCCAGTACTTC.